The entry that follows covers one T cell receptor beta chain sequence. Only one count was recorded for this clone. Its antigen remains undetermined. No base-level quality is on record; no much larger clone is a single base apart. This sample was included in a study of OX40 agonist ivuxolimab in advanced cancers. For the study in its entirety: Ivuxolimab was an agonistic, fully human IgG2 monoclonal antibody directed against OX40 (CD134), a costimulatory receptor. Intravenous ivuxolimab was administered to patients every 2 weeks at six dose levels: 0.01, 0.1, 0.3, 1.5, 3 and 10 mg/kg. Of the 50 to 55 dose-escalation patients, hepatocellular carcinoma was present in around 20, melanoma in approximately 15, renal cell carcinoma in 9 and head and neck cancer in 9. The dose-escalation cohort was roughly 80% male with a mean age of roughly 60 years, ranging from roughly 20 to 80. Patients were allowed to have had prior anti-PD-1, anti-PD-L1 or anti-CTLA-4 therapy, and approximately 40% of the dose-escalation patients had previously received checkpoint inhibitors. Partial responses were achieved by three dose-escalation patients, of whom one had hepatocellular carcinoma and two had cutaneous melanoma. The purpose of peripheral TCRbeta sequencing was to test whether ivuxolimab changed TCR sequence diversity and led to clonal T-cell expansion. The monotherapy dose-escalation portion (N of about 49 patients) of the phase I ivuxolimab trial is reported in the paper. General study outcomes and caveats: In the 0.1-3.0 mg/kg groups, partial responders had among the lowest normalized peripheral clonal expansion, particularly in CD8+ T cells. Low levels of normalized T-cell clonal expansion were also seen in some patients who did not respond. On average, CD8+ T cells showed more expanded clones than CD4+ T cells after ivuxolimab. Which antigens the clonally expanded peripheral T cells were specific for was not determined. At doses from 0.1 to 3.0 mg/kg, clonal expansion was seen in both CD4+ and CD8+ blood T cells between baseline and week 6.

CDR1 and CDR2 (SGHRS, YFSETQ) derive from the germline V gene. V has 4 bases trimmed and J has 6 bases trimmed; junction bases matching no gene number 4. The CDR3 has 14 amino acids, counting the end cysteine and phenylalanine. The sequence is cut down to CDR3 DNA, 42 bases in frame from base 1. Patients with autoimmune disease history or receiving systemic immunosuppression were excluded from the trial. Peripheral blood for TCR sequencing was collected from all dose cohorts at baseline, on cycle 4 day 1, and on cycle 7 day 1. The samples were taken from a phase I, first-in-human, multicenter, open-label dose-escalation trial of ivuxolimab. Adults with locally advanced or metastatic melanoma, renal cell carcinoma, hepatocellular carcinoma or head and neck squamous cell carcinoma were enrolled in the trial. CD4+ and CD8+ T cells were sorted separately from peripheral blood before TCR sequencing. Genomic DNA was isolated from the sorted cells so that the TCRbeta CDR3 region could be sequenced. The immunoSEQ Assay was used to sequence the TCRbeta CDR3 regions. TCRdb re-hosts the immuneACCESS table, in-frame sequences only. Its copies lack some clones; in the studies checked, an unresolved V gene accounts for under half of them, and the cause for the rest is not known. Here the sample has about 69,000 clones; 85% to 90% occur a single time. Approximately 10% of the sample lies in the top ten.

In this chain, TRBV5-1 is recombined with TRBJ2-1; 10 nucleotides in the junction match TRBD1. This TCR came from an adult with an advanced solid tumor such as melanoma, head and neck, liver or kidney cancer. The source was CD4+ or CD8+ T cells sorted from blood, collected in a trial of the OX40 agonist ivuxolimab. The CDR3 loop reads CASSPDRGRNEQFF. The sequence in DNA is TGCGCCAGCAGCCCAGACAGGGGGCGCAATGAGCAGTTCTTC.